This is a list of T cell receptor beta chains from one sample in a study of blood T cells in healthy people across ages. TCRdb redid the calling of the 5' RACE reads with MiXCR, one entry per CDR3 protein. The table has approximately 600,000 distinct CDR3 sequences, roughly 58% seen once. Sequenced sample: blood. These receptor sequences come from a man in his 60s in good health. The CDR3 runs from the conserved cysteine through the conserved F or W.

TRBV20-1	TRBJ2-3	CSAPPGPGQGGTSTDTQYF
TRBV4-2	TRBJ2-5	CASSQGPLLAGGKQETQYF
TRBV15	TRBJ1-4	CATSRDRVSNEKLFF
TRBV20-1	TRBJ1-2	CSANPTAYGYTF
TRBV3-1	TRBJ2-1	CASSQLRGGPHEQFF
TRBV20-1	TRBJ2-1	CSAPTGPSSYNEQFF
TRBV29-1	TRBJ1-1	CSVATGGTEAFF
TRBV19	TRBJ1-5	CASSIRDGSIAAQHF
TRBV24-1	TRBJ2-5	CATSDLLRPLVAGGSQETQYF
TRBV20-1	TRBJ1-1	CSARQVGTEAFF
TRBV3-1	TRBJ2-7	CASSQGTSGGALHQYF
TRBV4-1	TRBJ2-3	CASSQERFGDTQYF
TRBV2	TRBJ1-1	CASTLRGNLNTEAFF
TRBV5-1	TRBJ2-6	CASTLGQAGTNVLTF
TRBV4-1	TRBJ1-1	CASSAGSTEAFF
TRBV12-3/TRBV12-4	TRBJ2-3	CASSIRLADRYLDTQYF
TRBV5-1	TRBJ2-5	CASSLHTRQGVYDGETQYF
TRBV6-5	TRBJ2-3	CASSYAGLARQYF
TRBV2	TRBJ2-3	CASSEWAGMTDTQYF
TRBV6-1	TRBJ2-5	CASSAHRDQETQYF
TRBV29-1	TRBJ1-4	CSVEGPSGESNEKLFF